This passage covers 8 T cell receptor beta chains from one sample sequenced in a study of T cells after yellow fever vaccination (dated by TCRdb to 2018 to 2020). The treatment or condition label on this specimen signifies: live attenuated yellow fever vaccine strain. Libraries were made using 5' RACE. This sample was sequenced with an Illumina HiSeq 2500. TCRdb reprocessed the public reads (quality trimming at Q25 with fastp, clone calling with MiXCR) and kept in-frame beta chains. Each CDR3 protein gets just one entry, which takes the most common genes and DNA from the rows behind it. The sample yields some 560,000 distinct CDR3 sequences; over 15% were counted once. The top ten constitute roughly an eighth of the sample. The source material was PBMCs, sampled 15 days after the yellow fever booster vaccination. These receptor sequences come from a man aged 25-40 years who received the YFV17D yellow fever vaccine.

This clonotype has more than one count but fewer than ten. J is TRBJ2-7 and V is TRBV15; D might be TRBD1 or TRBD2, each matching 6 bases. The germline V gene has CDR1 LNHNV and CDR2 YYDKDF (reference sequence). Trimming removed 3 bases from V and 4 bases from J, with 22 bases in between. CDR3 size: 17 residues. CDR3 coding DNA: TGTGCCACCAGCAGGCCCAGGGGTGACAGTGCGGGATACGAGCAGTACTTC. Translated: CATSRPRGDSAGYEQYF. The variable domain in full, completed from reference TRBV15 and TRBJ2-7, reads DAMVIQNPRYQVTQFGKPVTLSCSQTLNHNVMYWYQQKSSQAPKLLFHYYDKDFNNEADTPDNFQSRRPNTSFCFLDIRSPGLGDTAMYLCATSRPRGDSAGYEQYFGPGTRLTVT.

The chain carries TRBV29-1 and TRBJ1-1, with D possibly being TRBD1 (5 bases). The germline V gene has CDR1 SQVTM and CDR2 ANQGSEA. The length of the CDR3 is 14 residues. Here the CDR3 reads CGTNRGGRGTEAFF. The CDR3 region has the DNA TGCGGGACTAATCGCGGGGGTCGAGGCACTGAAGCTTTCTTT.

The rearrangement joins TRBV5-1 to TRBJ2-7; D not resolved. This CDR3 is 14 amino acids long. Looked up from germline, CDR1 is SGHRS and CDR2 is YFSETQ. V was shortened by 2 bases and J by 3 bases, with 12 bases between the two germline ends. DNA of the CDR3: TGCGCCAGCAGCTTTCGACCTTTGGGCTACGAGCAGTACTTC. Translated, it gives CASSFRPLGYEQYF.

CDR3 region: CASSQAPRTRSGDTQYF. The CDR3 DNA reads TGCGCCAGCAGCCAAGCGCCCCGGACTAGGTCGGGAGATACGCAGTATTTT. The gene calls are TRBV4-3 and TRBJ2-3; TRBD2 matches at 7 bases. The CDR3 totals 17 residues. Germline assignment: CDR1 LGHNA and CDR2 YSLEER. J gave up 5 bases and V 1 base, and 12 bases lay outside the gene matches.

This clonotype came up many times. Here the CDR3 DNA reads TGTGCCAGCAGTAGCGGGGGTTCTAACAATGAGCAGTTCTTC. Its translation is CASSSGGSNNEQFF. This chain connects TRBV28 to TRBJ2-1, with 8 nucleotides matching TRBD2. The length of the CDR3 is 14 residues. With V trimmed by 5 bases and J by 5 bases, 5 bases remained unmatched. From germline, CDR1 is MDHEN and CDR2 SYDVKM.

This sequence joins TRBV5-1 and TRBJ2-5; the D is unclear. This CDR3 has 18 residues. Trimming pared 3 bases from V and 2 bases from J, leaving 23 bases between. The germline V gene encodes CDR1 SGHRS and CDR2 YFSETQ. CDR3 region: CASSWPPGSSRAQETQYF. The CDR3 DNA reads TGCGCCAGCAGCTGGCCCCCCGGTTCGTCAAGGGCACAAGAGACCCAGTACTTC. The full variable domain, its missing parts supplied by reference TRBV5-1 and TRBJ2-5, is KAGVTQTPRYLIKTRGQQVTLSCSPISGHRSVSWYQQTPGQGLQFLFEYFSETQRNKGNFPGRFSGRQFSNSRSEMNVSTLELGDSALYLCASSWPPGSSRAQETQYFGPGTRLLVL.

This chain joins TRBV6-1 and TRBJ1-1; tentatively, D is TRBD1 (5 bases). V lost 8 bases, J lost 2 bases, and 15 bases lay in between. Germline lookup yields CDR1 MNHNS and CDR2 SASEGT. The CDR3 runs 14 residues. CDR3 sequence (DNA): TGTGCCAGCCTGAGGGGTGGGGGAAACACTGAAGCTTTCTTT. As protein: CASLRGGGNTEAFF.

The chain couples TRBV27 to TRBJ2-6; D is unresolved. The V gene lost 6 bases and the J gene lost 2 bases, with 11 bases spanning the gap. CDR3 length: 15 residues. Germline CDR1 is MNHEY and CDR2 is SMNVEV (reference sequence). The CDR3 DNA follows: TGTGCCAGCAGCTCGATTATCACTGGGGCCAACGTCCTGACTTTC. This translates into CASSSIITGANVLTF.